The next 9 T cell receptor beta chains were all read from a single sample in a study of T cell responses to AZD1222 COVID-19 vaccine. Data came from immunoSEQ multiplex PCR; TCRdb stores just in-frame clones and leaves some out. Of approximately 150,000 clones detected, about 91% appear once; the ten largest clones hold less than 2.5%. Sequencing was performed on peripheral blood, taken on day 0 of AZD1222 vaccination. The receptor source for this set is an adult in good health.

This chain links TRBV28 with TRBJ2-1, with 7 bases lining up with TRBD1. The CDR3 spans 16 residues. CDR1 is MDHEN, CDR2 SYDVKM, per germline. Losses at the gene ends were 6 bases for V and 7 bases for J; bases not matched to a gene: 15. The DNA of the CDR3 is TGTGCCAGCAGCCTCGCAGGGGGTGGGGCTAAGAATGAGCAGTTCTTC. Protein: CASSLAGGGAKNEQFF.

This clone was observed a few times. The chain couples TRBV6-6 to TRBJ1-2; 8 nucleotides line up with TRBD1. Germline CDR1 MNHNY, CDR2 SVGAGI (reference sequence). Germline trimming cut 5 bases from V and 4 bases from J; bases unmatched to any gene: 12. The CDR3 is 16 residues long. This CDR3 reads CASSRTSRGLSYGYTF. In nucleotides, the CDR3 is TGTGCCAGCAGTCGAACCAGCAGGGGGCTCAGCTATGGCTACACCTTC.

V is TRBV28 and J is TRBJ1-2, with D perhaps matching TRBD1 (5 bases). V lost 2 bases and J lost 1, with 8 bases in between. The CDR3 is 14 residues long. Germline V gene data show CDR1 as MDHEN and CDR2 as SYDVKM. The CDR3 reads CASSLARDNYGYTF. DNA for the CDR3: TGTGCCAGCAGTTTAGCCAGGGATAACTATGGCTACACCTTC.

CDR3 sequence: CASSMIGTTEAFF. In nucleotides, the CDR3 is TGTGCCAGTAGTATGATAGGGACCACTGAAGCTTTCTTT. V and J are TRBV19 and TRBJ1-1, with D possibly TRBD1 on 5 matching bases. Germline loops: CDR1 LNHDA, CDR2 SQIVND (reference sequence). V gave up 3 bases and J gave up 4 bases, with 9 bases separating them. CDR3 length: 13 amino acids.

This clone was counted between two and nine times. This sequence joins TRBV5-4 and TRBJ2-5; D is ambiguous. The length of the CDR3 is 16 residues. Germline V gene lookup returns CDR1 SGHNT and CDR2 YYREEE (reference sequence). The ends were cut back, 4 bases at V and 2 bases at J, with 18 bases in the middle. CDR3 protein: CASSPVTGLGQETQYF. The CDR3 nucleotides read TGTGCCAGCAGCCCGGTAACGGGTCTGGGGCAAGAGACCCAGTACTTC. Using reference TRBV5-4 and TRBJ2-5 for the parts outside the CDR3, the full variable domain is ETGVTQSPTHLIKTRGQQVTLRCSSQSGHNTVSWYQQALGQGPQFIFQYYREEENGRGNFPPRFSGLQFPNYSSELNVNALELDDSALYLCASSPVTGLGQETQYFGPGTRLLVL.

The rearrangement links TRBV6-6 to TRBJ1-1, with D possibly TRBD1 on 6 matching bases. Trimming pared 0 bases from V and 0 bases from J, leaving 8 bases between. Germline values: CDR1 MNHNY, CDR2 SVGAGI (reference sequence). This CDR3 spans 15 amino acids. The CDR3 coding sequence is TGTGCCAGCAGTTACTCGGGGGCTATGAACACTGAAGCTTTCTTT. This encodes CASSYSGAMNTEAFF.

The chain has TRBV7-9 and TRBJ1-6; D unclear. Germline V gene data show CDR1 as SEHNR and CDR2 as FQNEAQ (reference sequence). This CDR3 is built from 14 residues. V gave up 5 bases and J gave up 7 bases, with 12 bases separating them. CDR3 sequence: CASSRVYPNSPLHF. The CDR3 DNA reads TGTGCCAGCAGCAGGGTTTATCCCAATTCACCCCTCCACTTT.

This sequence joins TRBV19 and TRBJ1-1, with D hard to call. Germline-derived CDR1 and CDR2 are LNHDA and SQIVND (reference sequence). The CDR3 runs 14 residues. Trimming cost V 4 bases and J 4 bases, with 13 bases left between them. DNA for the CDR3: TGTGCCAGTAGTACGAGTAATCGGGGCACTGAAGCTTTCTTT. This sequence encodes CASSTSNRGTEAFF.

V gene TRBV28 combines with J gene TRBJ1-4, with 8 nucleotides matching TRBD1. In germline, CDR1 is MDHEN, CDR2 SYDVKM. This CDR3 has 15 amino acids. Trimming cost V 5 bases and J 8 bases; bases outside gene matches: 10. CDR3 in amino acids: CASSALTGGGEKLFF. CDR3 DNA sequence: TGTGCCAGCAGTGCCCTTACAGGGGGTGGGGAAAAACTGTTTTTT. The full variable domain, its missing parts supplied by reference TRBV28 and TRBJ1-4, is DVKVTQSSRYLVKRTGEKVFLECVQDMDHENMFWYRQDPGLGLRLIYFSYDVKMKEKGDIPEGYSVSREKKERFSLILESASTNQTSMYLCASSALTGGGEKLFFGSGTQLSVL.